These T cell receptor beta chains were read from a single sample in a study of T cell changes during pregnancy in multiple sclerosis. Only in-frame clones appear in the TCRdb table, and some are missing; sequencing was by immunoSEQ multiplex PCR. The data show around 62,000 clones, roughly nine tenths seen once. The starting material was peripheral blood, obtained in the first trimester of pregnancy. Receptor source: a female donor with multiple sclerosis, enrolled in a pregnancy study. Each CDR3 is given with its conserved first and last residue. D genes are given only for firm matches.

v_gene	j_gene	d_gene	CDR3aa	CDR3nt
TRBV21-1	TRBJ2-1	-	CASSKASDGRRPEQFF	TGTGCCAGCAGCAAAGCGTCGGACGGGAGAAGGCCTGAGCAGTTCTTC
TRBV6-5	TRBJ1-3	-	CASRRVSGNTIYF	TGTGCCAGCAGGAGAGTCTCTGGAAACACCATATATTTT
TRBV6-1	TRBJ1-1	TRBD1	CASRGIRTGTEAFF	TGTGCCAGCAGGGGGATCCGGACAGGCACTGAAGCTTTCTTT
TRBV6-6	TRBJ1-6	-	CASSYVSPTPDSPLHF	TGTGCCAGCAGTTACGTAAGTCCGACTCCGGATTCACCCCTCCACTTT
TRBV9	TRBJ2-5	-	CASSPRIQGGGGTQYF	TGTGCCAGCAGCCCACGGATTCAGGGGGGCGGTGGGACCCAGTACTTC
TRBV5-1	TRBJ2-1	TRBD2	CASSPGTSGVSSYNEQFF	TGCGCCAGCAGCCCGGGGACTAGCGGGGTCAGCTCCTACAATGAGCAGTTCTTC
TRBV2	TRBJ1-2	-	CASRGFREGYGYTF	TGTGCCAGCAGGGGCTTCAGGGAGGGCTATGGCTACACCTTC
TRBV30	TRBJ2-1	-	CAWSPGNEQFF	TGTGCCTGGAGTCCCGGGAATGAGCAGTTCTTC
TRBV19	TRBJ1-4	TRBD1	CASRKQGSIEKLFF	TGTGCCAGTAGAAAACAGGGGAGTATTGAAAAACTGTTTTTT
TRBV6-4	TRBJ2-3	TRBD1	CASSGSTGGTDTQYF	TGTGCCAGCAGTGGCTCGACAGGGGGCACAGATACGCAGTATTTT